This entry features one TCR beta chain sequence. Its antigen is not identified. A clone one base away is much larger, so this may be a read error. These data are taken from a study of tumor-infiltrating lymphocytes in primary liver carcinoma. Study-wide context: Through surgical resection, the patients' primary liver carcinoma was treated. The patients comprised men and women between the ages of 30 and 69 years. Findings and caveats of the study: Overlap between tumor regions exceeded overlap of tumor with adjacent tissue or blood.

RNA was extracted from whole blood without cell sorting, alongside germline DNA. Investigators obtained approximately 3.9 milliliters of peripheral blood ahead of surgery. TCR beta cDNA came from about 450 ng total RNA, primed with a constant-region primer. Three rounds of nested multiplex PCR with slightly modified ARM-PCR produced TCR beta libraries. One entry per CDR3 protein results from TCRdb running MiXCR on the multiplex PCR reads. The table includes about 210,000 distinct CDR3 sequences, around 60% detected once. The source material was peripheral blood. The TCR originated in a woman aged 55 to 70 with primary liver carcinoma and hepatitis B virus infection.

CDR3 sequence reads: CASSFSGGGNQPQQF. The CDR3 DNA is TGTGCCAGCAGCTTCAGCGGGGGCGGCAATCAGCCCCAGCAATTT. The gene calls are TRBV7-8 and TRBJ1-5, with D perhaps matching TRBD1 (6 bases). Germline CDR1 and CDR2: SGHVS and FQNEAQ. CDR3 length equals 15 residues. Based on the CDR3 plus reference TRBV7-8 and TRBJ1-5, the full variable domain is GAGVSQSPRYKVAKRGQDVALRCDPISGHVSLFWYQQALGQGPEFLTYFQNEAQLDKSGLPSDRFFAERPEGSVSTLKIQRTQQEDSAVYLCASSFSGGGNQPQQFGDGTRLSIL.